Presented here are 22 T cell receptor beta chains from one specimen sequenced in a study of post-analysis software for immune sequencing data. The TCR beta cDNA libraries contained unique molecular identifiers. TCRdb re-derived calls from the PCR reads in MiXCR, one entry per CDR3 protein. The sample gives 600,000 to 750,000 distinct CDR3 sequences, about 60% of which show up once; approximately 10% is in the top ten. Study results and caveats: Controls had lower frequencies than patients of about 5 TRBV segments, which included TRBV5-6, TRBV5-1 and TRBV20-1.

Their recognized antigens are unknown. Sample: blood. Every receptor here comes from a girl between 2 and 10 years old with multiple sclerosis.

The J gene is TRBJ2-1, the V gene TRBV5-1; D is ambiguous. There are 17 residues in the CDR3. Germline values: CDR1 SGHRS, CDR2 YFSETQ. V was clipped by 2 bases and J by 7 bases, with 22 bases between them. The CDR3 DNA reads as TGCGCCAGCAGCTTTAAGGAATTCTTAAGGCCGCGGAATGAGCAGTTCTTC. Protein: CASSFKEFLRPRNEQFF.

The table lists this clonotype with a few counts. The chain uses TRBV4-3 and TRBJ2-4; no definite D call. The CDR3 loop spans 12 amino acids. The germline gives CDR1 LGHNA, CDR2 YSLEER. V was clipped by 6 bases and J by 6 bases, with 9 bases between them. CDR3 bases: TGCGCCAGCAGTCCCGGACGAAACATTCAGTACTTC. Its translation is CASSPGRNIQYF.

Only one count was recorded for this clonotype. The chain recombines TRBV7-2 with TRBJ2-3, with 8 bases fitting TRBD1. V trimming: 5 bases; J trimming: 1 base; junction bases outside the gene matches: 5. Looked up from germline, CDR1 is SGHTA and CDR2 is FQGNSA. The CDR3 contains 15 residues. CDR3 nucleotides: TGTGCCAGCAGCGCGCGGGACAGGCGCACAGATACGCAGTATTTT. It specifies CASSARDRRTDTQYF. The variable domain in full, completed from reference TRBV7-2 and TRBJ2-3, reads GAGVSQSPSNKVTEKGKDVELRCDPISGHTALYWYRQSLGQGLEFLIYFQGNSAPDKSGLPSDRFSAERTGGSVSTLTIQRTQQEDSAVYLCASSARDRRTDTQYFGPGTRLTVL.

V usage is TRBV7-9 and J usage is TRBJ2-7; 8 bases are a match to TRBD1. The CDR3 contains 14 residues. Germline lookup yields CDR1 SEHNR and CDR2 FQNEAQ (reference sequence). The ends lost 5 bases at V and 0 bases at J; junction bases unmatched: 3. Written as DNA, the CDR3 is TGTGCCAGCAGCCCGACAGGGGACTCCTACGAGCAGTACTTC. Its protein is CASSPTGDSYEQYF.

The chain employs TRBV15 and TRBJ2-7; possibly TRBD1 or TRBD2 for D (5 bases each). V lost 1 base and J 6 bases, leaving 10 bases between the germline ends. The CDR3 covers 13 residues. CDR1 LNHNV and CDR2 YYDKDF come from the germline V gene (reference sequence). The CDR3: CATSRGEGTEQYF. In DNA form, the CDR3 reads TGTGCCACCAGCAGAGGGGAAGGGACCGAGCAGTACTTC.

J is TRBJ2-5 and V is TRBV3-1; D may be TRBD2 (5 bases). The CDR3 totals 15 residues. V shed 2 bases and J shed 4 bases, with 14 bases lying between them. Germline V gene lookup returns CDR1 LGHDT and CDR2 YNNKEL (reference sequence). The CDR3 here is CASSQLGVRGETQYF. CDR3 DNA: TGTGCCAGCAGCCAACTGGGAGTTCGGGGAGAGACCCAGTACTTC.

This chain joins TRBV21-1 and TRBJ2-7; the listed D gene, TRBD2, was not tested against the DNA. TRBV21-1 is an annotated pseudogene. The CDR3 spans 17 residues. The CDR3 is CASSKVEKGGALYEQYF. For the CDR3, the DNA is TGTGCCAGCAGCAAAGTTGAAAAGGGAGGGGCCCTTTACGAGCAGTACTTC.

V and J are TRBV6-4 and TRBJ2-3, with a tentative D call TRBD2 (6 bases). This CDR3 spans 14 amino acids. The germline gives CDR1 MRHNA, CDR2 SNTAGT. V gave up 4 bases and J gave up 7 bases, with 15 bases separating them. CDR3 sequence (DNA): TGTGCCAGCAGTGCGGGACTTCCGGGGAATACGCAGTATTTT. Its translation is CASSAGLPGNTQYF.

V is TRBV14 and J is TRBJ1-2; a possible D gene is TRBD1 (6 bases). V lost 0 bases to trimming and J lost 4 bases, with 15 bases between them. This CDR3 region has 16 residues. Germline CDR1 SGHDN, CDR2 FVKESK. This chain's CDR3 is CASSQEVGGSRYGYTF. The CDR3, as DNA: TGTGCCAGCAGCCAAGAAGTAGGGGGATCCCGCTATGGCTACACCTTC.

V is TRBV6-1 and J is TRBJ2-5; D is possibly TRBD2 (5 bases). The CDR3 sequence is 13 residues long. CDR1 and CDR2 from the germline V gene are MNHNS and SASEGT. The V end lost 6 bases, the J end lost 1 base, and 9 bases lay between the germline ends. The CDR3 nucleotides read TGTGCCAGCAGACGACGGGGCCAAGAGACCCAGTACTTC. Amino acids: CASRRRGQETQYF.

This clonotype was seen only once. CDR3 nucleotides: TGTGCCATCAGTAACGGAGGGGGAGGATTACAAGAGACCCAGTACTTC. It yields the protein CAISNGGGGLQETQYF. This chain connects TRBV10-3 to TRBJ2-5; D may correspond to TRBD1 or TRBD2 (6 bases each). The CDR3 contains 16 residues. The ends were cut back, 5 bases at V and 2 bases at J, with 18 bases in the middle. Germline loops: CDR1 ENHRY, CDR2 SYGVKD.

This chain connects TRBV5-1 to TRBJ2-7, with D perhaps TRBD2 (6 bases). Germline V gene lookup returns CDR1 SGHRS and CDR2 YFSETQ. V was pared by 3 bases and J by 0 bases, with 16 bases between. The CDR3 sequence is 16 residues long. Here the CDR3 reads CASSSGPGLNSYEQYF. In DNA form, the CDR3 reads TGCGCCAGCAGCTCTGGTCCGGGACTGAACTCCTACGAGCAGTACTTC.

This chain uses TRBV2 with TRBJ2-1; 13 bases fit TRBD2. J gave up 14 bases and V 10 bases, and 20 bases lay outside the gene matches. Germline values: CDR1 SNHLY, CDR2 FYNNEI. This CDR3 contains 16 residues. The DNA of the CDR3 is TGTGCCAACAGGACCCTCGGACTAGCGGGAGAGCGGGTGGAGTTCTTC. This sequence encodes CANRTLGLAGERVEFF.

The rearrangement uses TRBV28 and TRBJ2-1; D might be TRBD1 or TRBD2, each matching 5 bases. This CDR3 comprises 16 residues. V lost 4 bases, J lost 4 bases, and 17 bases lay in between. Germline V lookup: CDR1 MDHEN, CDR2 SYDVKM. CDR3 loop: CASSSKLGPIYNEQFF. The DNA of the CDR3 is TGTGCCAGCAGTTCTAAGCTGGGACCGATTTACAATGAGCAGTTCTTC.

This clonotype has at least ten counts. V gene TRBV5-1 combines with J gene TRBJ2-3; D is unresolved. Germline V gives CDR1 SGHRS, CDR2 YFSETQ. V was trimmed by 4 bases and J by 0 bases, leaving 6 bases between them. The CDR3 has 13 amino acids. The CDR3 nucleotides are TGCGCCAGCAGCCCCGCTAGCACAGATACGCAGTATTTT. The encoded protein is CASSPASTDTQYF.

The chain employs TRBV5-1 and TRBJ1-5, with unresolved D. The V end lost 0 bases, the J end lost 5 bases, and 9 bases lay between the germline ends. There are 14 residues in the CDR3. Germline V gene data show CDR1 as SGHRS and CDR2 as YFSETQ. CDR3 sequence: CASSLDQPHQPQHF. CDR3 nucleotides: TGCGCCAGCAGCTTGGATCAGCCCCATCAGCCCCAGCATTTT.

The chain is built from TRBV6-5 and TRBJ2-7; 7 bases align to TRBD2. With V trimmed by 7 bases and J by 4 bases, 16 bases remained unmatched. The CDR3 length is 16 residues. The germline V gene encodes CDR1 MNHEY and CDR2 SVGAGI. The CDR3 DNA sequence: TGTGCCAGCACCCAGGGAGGGGTAACCGCCGGTTACGAGCAGTACTTC. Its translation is CASTQGGVTAGYEQYF.

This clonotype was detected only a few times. Written as DNA, the CDR3 is TGCAGTGCTACAATAACAGCTAGCACAGATACGCAGTATTTT. It specifies CSATITASTDTQYF. The chain joins TRBV20-1 to TRBJ2-3; D is unresolved. CDR1 is DFQATT and CDR2 is SNEGSKA in the germline V gene (reference sequence). The CDR3 sequence is 14 residues long. With 4 bases removed from V and 0 bases from J, the gap between germline ends came to 11 bases.

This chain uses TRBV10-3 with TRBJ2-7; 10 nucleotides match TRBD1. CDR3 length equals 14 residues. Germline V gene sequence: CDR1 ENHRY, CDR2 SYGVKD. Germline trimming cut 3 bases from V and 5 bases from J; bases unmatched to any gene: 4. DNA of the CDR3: TGTGCCATCAGTGACGGGACAGGGGTTGACGAGCAGTACTTC. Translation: CAISDGTGVDEQYF.

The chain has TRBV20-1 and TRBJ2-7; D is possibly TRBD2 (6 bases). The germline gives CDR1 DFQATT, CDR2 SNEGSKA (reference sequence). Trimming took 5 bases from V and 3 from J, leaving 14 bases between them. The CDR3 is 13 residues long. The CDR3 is CSARRDFLYEQYF. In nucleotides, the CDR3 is TGCAGTGCTCGGCGGGATTTCCTCTACGAGCAGTACTTC.

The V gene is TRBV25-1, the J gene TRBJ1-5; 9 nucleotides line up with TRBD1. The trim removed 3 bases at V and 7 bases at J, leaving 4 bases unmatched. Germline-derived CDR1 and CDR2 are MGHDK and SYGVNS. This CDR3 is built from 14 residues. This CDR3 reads CASSDTTGGQPQHF. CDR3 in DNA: TGTGCCAGCAGTGACACTACAGGGGGCCAGCCCCAGCATTTT. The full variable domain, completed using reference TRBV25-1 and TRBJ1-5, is EADIYQTPRYLVIGTGKKITLECSQTMGHDKMYWYQQDPGMELHLIHYSYGVNSTEKGDLSSESTVSRIRTEHFPLTLESARPSHTSQYLCASSDTTGGQPQHFGDGTRLSIL.

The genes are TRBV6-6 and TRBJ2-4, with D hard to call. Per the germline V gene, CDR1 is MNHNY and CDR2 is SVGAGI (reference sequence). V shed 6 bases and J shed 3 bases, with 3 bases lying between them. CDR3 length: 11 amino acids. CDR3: CASRYKNIQYF. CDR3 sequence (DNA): TGTGCCAGCAGATACAAAAACATTCAGTACTTC.